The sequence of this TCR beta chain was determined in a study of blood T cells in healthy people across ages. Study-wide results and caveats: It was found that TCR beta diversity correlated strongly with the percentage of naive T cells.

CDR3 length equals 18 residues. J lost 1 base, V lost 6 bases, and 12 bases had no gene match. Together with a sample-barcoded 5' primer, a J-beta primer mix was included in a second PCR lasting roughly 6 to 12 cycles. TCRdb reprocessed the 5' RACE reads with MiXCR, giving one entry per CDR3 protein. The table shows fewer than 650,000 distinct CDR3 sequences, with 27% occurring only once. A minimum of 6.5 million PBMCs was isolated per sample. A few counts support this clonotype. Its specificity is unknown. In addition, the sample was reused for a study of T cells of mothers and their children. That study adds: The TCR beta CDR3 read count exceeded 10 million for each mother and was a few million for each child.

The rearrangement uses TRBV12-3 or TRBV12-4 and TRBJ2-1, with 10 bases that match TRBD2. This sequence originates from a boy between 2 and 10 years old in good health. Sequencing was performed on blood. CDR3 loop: CASSRAGGPRFSYNEQFF. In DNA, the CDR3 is TGTGCCAGCAGCCGAGCGGGAGGGCCGAGATTTTCCTACAATGAGCAGTTCTTC.